Following are 12 T cell receptor beta chains from one sample sequenced in a study of cytomegalovirus exposure and HLA in healthy donors. Primers for the PCR totalled 60 Vbeta and 13 Jbeta. Only in-frame clones appear in the TCRdb table, and some are missing; sequencing was by immunoSEQ multiplex PCR. Of around 200,000 clones listed, 75% to 85% are singletons. Sequenced input: PBMCs. The source of these receptors is a girl under 18 in good health and CMV-seronegative.

The chain has TRBV28 and TRBJ1-2; 8 nucleotides match TRBD1. V dropped 6 bases and J dropped 6; count of bases not matched to a gene: 6. From germline, CDR1 is MDHEN and CDR2 SYDVKM. CDR3 size: 13 residues. The CDR3 bases are TGTGCCAGCAGCCCCGGACAGGGTGATGGCTACACCTTC. Protein sequence: CASSPGQGDGYTF.

The chain couples TRBV10-3 to TRBJ1-1; 10 nucleotides line up with TRBD1. V shed 4 bases, J shed 5 bases, and the junction held 10 bases outside the gene matches. CDR1 is ENHRY and CDR2 is SYGVKD in the germline V gene. This CDR3 contains 16 residues. The CDR3 DNA follows: TGTGCCATCAGTGCCGGGACAGGGGTTGGGGGGACTGAAGCTTTCTTT. Translating it yields CAISAGTGVGGTEAFF.

The V gene is TRBV28, the J gene TRBJ2-7, with 13 bases fitting TRBD2. This CDR3 is 16 amino acids long. J lost 2 bases, V lost 5 bases, and 6 bases had no gene match. The germline V gene encodes CDR1 MDHEN and CDR2 SYDVKM. The CDR3 nucleotides read TGTGCCAGCAGTCCACCAGGACTAGCGGGAGCCTACGAGCAGTACTTC. The encoded protein is CASSPPGLAGAYEQYF.

Only one count was recorded for this clone. V gene TRBV11-1 combines with J gene TRBJ2-7; 8 positions agree with TRBD1. Germline lookup yields CDR1 SGHAT and CDR2 FQDESV (reference sequence). V dropped 1 base and J dropped 5; count of bases not matched to a gene: 7. The CDR3 consists of 15 residues. CDR3 DNA: TGTGCCAGCAGCTTAGACAGGGGGTTTTTCCACGAGCAGTACTTC. This translates into CASSLDRGFFHEQYF. The full variable domain, with the rest looked up from reference TRBV11-1 and TRBJ2-7, is EAEVAQSPRYKITEKSQAVAFWCDPISGHATLYWYRQILGQGPELLVQFQDESVVDDSQLPKDRFSAERLKGVDSTLKIQPAELGDSAMYLCASSLDRGFFHEQYFGPGTRLTVT.

The chain joins TRBV10-3 to TRBJ1-2; 7 bases are a match to TRBD1. This CDR3 contains 14 residues. The germline CDR1 and CDR2 sequences are ENHRY and SYGVKD. The junction had 7 bases not matched to a gene; V was cut back by 7 bases and J by 2 bases. The CDR3 loop reads CAITTTGFNYGYTF. In DNA, the CDR3 is TGTGCCATCACCACGACAGGGTTCAACTATGGCTACACCTTC.

A few counts support this clone. The chain recombines TRBV6-6 with TRBJ1-2, with TRBD1 matching over 7 bases. With V trimmed by 4 bases and J by 4 bases, 6 bases remained unmatched. The CDR3 loop spans 14 amino acids. The germline CDR1 and CDR2 sequences are MNHNY and SVGAGI (reference sequence). The CDR3 protein is CASSSYGQAYGYTF. Here the CDR3 DNA reads TGTGCCAGCAGTTCCTATGGACAGGCCTATGGCTACACCTTC.

The chain recombines TRBV9 with TRBJ1-2; TRBD1 matches 9 bases. V lost 3 bases, J lost 4 bases, and 4 bases stayed unmatched. The length of the CDR3 is 14 residues. Germline CDR1 reads SGDLS; CDR2 reads YYNGEE. CDR3 residues: CASSETTGGYGYTF. In DNA form, the CDR3 reads TGTGCCAGCAGCGAGACGACAGGGGGCTATGGCTACACCTTC.

For this clone: At one end the junction does not follow the germline gene, possibly because of a read error. The V gene is TRBV7-8, the J gene TRBJ1-3; unclear D gene. This CDR3 has 17 residues. Per germline, CDR1 SGHVS and CDR2 FQNEAQ. The CDR3 nucleotides read TGTGCCAGCAGCCCATATCAAATAGCATCGGCTGGGAACACCATATATTTT. This gives the protein CASSPYQIASAGNTIYF.

The chain has TRBV18 and TRBJ1-3; TRBD1 matches at 10 bases. Germline CDR1 KGHSH, CDR2 LQKENI. V lost 6 bases and J lost 2; bases outside the gene matches: 4. The CDR3 length is 15 residues. CDR3 coding DNA: TGTGCCAGCTCCTGGGGACAGGGGACTGGAAACACCATATATTTT. It specifies CASSWGQGTGNTIYF.

The chain combines TRBV5-5 with TRBJ1-1, with 7 bases identical to TRBD1. Trimming took 4 bases from V and 1 from J; bases not matched to a gene: 7. The CDR3 loop spans 15 amino acids. Germline V gene data show CDR1 as SGHKS and CDR2 as YYEKEE (reference sequence). For the CDR3, the DNA is TGTGCCAGCAGCCGGGGACAGCTGTCGAACACTGAAGCTTTCTTT. Its protein is CASSRGQLSNTEAFF.

V is TRBV28 and J is TRBJ1-1; D remains ambiguous. The germline V and J ends were trimmed by 1 base and 5 bases, with 11 bases remaining between them. CDR3 length: 14 residues. CDR1 is MDHEN and CDR2 is SYDVKM in the germline V gene. CDR3 nucleotide sequence: TGTGCCAGCAGTTTATCGGGGTCGGAAACTGAAGCTTTCTTT. As protein: CASSLSGSETEAFF.

In this sample, this clone turned up once. This chain connects TRBV29-1 to TRBJ1-1; 7 bases fit TRBD1. This CDR3 is 13 amino acids long. After removal of 2 bases from V and 2 bases from J, the junction contained 2 bases not matched to a gene. Germline V gene lookup returns CDR1 SQVTM and CDR2 ANQGSEA. The CDR3 protein is CSVERQGNTEAFF. The DNA of the CDR3 is TGCAGCGTTGAAAGACAGGGAAACACTGAAGCTTTCTTT.